This T cell receptor (beta chain) is drawn from a study of T cell responses to AZD1222 COVID-19 vaccine. Study in general: Investigators merged groups given second doses at roughly 4 or roughly 12 weeks.

In germline, CDR1 is MDHEN, CDR2 SYDVKM. V lost 6 bases to trimming and J lost 4 bases; unmatched junction nucleotides: 8. This CDR3 region has 14 residues. Study-level results: The span of vaccine-associated CD4 TCRs extended across spike, with dominance at 160-218 and 743-854. Baseline seropositivity characterized only six AZD1222 recipients. Increased Spike-specific TCR breadth and depth were observed after two AZD1222 doses.

Clones were read by immunoSEQ multiplex PCR, and TCRdb kept only the in-frame ones, dropping some. The sample has 120,000 to 150,000 clones, about nine tenths seen once. Concerning this clone: The antigen is undetermined.

The starting material was peripheral blood, obtained on day 0 of AZD1222 vaccination. This sequence originates from an adult in good health. This chain links TRBV28 with TRBJ1-2; 7 nucleotides align to TRBD1. The DNA for the CDR3 is TGTGCCAGCAGACTCTCAGGGGGTGGCTATGGCTACACCTTC. This translates into CASRLSGGGYGYTF.